This T cell receptor beta chain was retrieved from a study of shared clonotypes between healthy human individuals. About the study: Donor composition was a couple of women and three men, aged 18 to 49. Whole-study results and caveats: Rarefaction showed sorted-subset sequencing was incomplete despite large depth.

This CDR3 region has 13 residues. Germline values: CDR1 PRHDT, CDR2 FYEKMQ (reference sequence). The germline V and J ends were trimmed by 3 bases and 1 base, with 7 bases remaining between them. DNA at approximately 200 ng, 25,000 to 35,000 T cell genomes, went into sorted-subset replicate PCRs. Method: immunoSEQ multiplex PCR; TCRdb's copy keeps in-frame clones and lacks some. The data hold roughly 2.1 million clones, with 90% to 95% observed a single time. As for this clone: Its specificity is unknown.

Terminally differentiated effector memory CD45RA+ cells were left out of the naive CD8 fraction, which was CD45RO-negative and positively selected for CCR7. Material for sequencing was naive CD8+ T cells from PBMCs. This receptor was identified in a man aged 18 to 29 in good health. Some clones in this sample may be carry-over from other donors' samples. The V gene is TRBV13, the J gene TRBJ2-7; no firm D call. This CDR3 reads CASSFPNSYEQYF. The DNA for the CDR3 is TGTGCCAGCAGCTTCCCGAATTCCTACGAGCAGTACTTC.